These 30 T cell receptor beta chains came from one sample sequenced in a study of tissue T cells after allogeneic stem cell transplantation. Specified time point: mouse harvest day 14 after allogeneic transplant. The graft held 10^6 splenic CD5+ T cells and 10^7 T-cell-depleted bone marrow cells. Sequencing used immunoSEQ multiplex PCR; TCRdb keeps in-frame clones, though not all of them. The table has over a thousand clones, 40% to 50% seen once. Sequencing input: liver tissue. The receptors were sampled from a female BALB/c mouse given C57BL/6 T cells with graft-versus-host disease after an allogeneic hematopoietic cell transplant.

Note on this clone: One junction end disagrees with the germline gene, perhaps due to a read error. Gene names follow the mouse nomenclature. Incomplete CDR3 DNA: TGTGCCAGCAGTGAAGCTGCAGAAACGCTGTAT. Its protein is CASSEAAETLY. The entire CDR3 reads CASSEAAETLYF. J is TRBJ2-3 and V is TRBV13-2; D call uncertain. The DNA ends 1 residue before the CDR3 does, and the rest of the CDR3 is filled in from the germline J gene. Germline values: CDR1 NNHNN, CDR2 SYGAGS (reference sequence). The CDR3 consists of 12 residues.

On this clone: Gene labels here are mouse ones. The read halts 1 residue ahead of the CDR3 end, with the missing end drawn from the germline J gene. This rearrangement joins TRBV1 to TRBJ1-1; D unresolved. The germline V gene encodes CDR1 NSQYPW and CDR2 LRSPGD (reference sequence). Trimming stripped 1 base from V and 3 bases from J, with 9 bases between. This CDR3 region has 14 residues. The CDR3 bases that were read are TGCACCTGCAGTGCAGTTCAGAGGGACACAGAAGTCTTC. Its translation is CTCSAVQRDTEVF. The full CDR3 sequence reads CTCSAVQRDTEVFF.

Remarks on this clone: Germline is not matched at one junction end, which may reflect a read error. The genes are named according to mouse. The CDR3 end lies 1 residue beyond the end of the read and is filled in from the germline J gene. The chain employs TRBV13-1 and TRBJ2-7; D remains ambiguous. The length of the CDR3 is 12 residues. CDR1 is NSHNY, CDR2 SYGAGN, per germline. The covered CDR3 bases are TGTGCCAGCGGTGAACAAACCTATGAACAGTAC. It encodes CASGEQTYEQY. The whole CDR3 region reads CASGEQTYEQYF.

Notes on this clone: Mouse gene names apply. The CDR3 extends 1 residue past the end of the read, so its final part is completed from the germline J gene. The V call is TRBV3, the J call TRBJ2-5; the match to TRBD2 covers 11 bases. This CDR3 is built from 14 residues. V was clipped by 3 bases and J by 6 bases; unmatched bases: 2. Germline assignment: CDR1 SNHLY and CDR2 FYNGKV (reference sequence). The CDR3 here is CASSFDWGGDTQYF. The sequenced CDR3 bases are TGTGCCAGCAGCTTTGACTGGGGGGGGGACACCCAGTAC.

Concerning this clone: Gene names and germline match the mouse. The CDR3 end falls 1 residue outside the read, so it is completed with the germline J gene. This chain uses TRBV23 with TRBJ2-5; TRBD2, the table's D call, lacks a check against the DNA. The CDR3 has 14 amino acids. CDR1 and CDR2 from the germline V gene are KGHTA and FQNQQP. This CDR3 reads CSSSQLGGEDTQYF. The sequenced part of the CDR3 DNA is TGCTCCAGCAGTCAACTGGGGGGGGAAGACACCCAGTAC.

In the case of this clone: Germline and genes: mouse. The read is 1 residue too short to cover the CDR3 end, so that end is filled in from the germline J gene. The rearrangement uses TRBV26 and TRBJ2-3; 9 bases line up with TRBD2. Germline-derived CDR1 and CDR2 are KGHPV and FQNQEV (reference sequence). This CDR3 comprises 16 residues. The V gene end was trimmed by 4 bases and the J gene end by 1 base; junction bases not matched to a gene: 6. Incomplete CDR3 DNA: TGTGCCAGCAGTCCCCGACTGGGGGCTGGTGCAGAAACGCTGTAT. It yields the protein CASSPRLGAGAETLY. The entire CDR3 is CASSPRLGAGAETLYF.

Concerning this clone: Mouse names are used for the genes. Sequencing ends 1 residue short of the CDR3 end; the germline J gene provides the rest. The gene calls are TRBV26 and TRBJ1-3; no definite D call. Germline CDR1 and CDR2: KGHPV and FQNQEV (reference sequence). Trimming removed 6 bases from V and 0 bases from J, with 9 bases in between. This CDR3 region has 14 residues. Partial CDR3 DNA: TGTGCCAGCAGGACACGGGGTTCTGGAAATACGCTCTAT. This codes for CASRTRGSGNTLY. The full-length CDR3 reads as CASRTRGSGNTLYF. The whole variable domain, filled in from reference TRBV26 and TRBJ1-3, reads NSKVIQTPRYLVKGQGQKAKMRCIPEKGHPVVFWYQQNKNNEFKFLINFQNQEVLQQIDMTEKRFSAECPSNSPCSLEIQSSEAGDSALYLCASRTRGSGNTLYFGEGSRLIVV.

There are a few counts of this clone. Genes here carry mouse names. Coverage ceases 1 residue before the CDR3 finishes, and the germline J gene fills in the end. This chain uses TRBV26 with TRBJ1-5; no clear D. Trimming pared 4 bases from V and 12 bases from J, leaving 10 bases between. The CDR3 is made up of 11 amino acids. The V gene's germline CDR1 is KGHPV and CDR2 FQNQEV (reference sequence). The covered CDR3 bases are TGTGCCAGCAGTCCAGGCACTTTTCCGCTT. The encoded protein is CASSPGTFPL. The whole CDR3 protein reads CASSPGTFPLF. The entire variable domain, with the rest obtained from reference TRBV26 and TRBJ1-5, is as follows: NSKVIQTPRYLVKGQGQKAKMRCIPEKGHPVVFWYQQNKNNEFKFLINFQNQEVLQQIDMTEKRFSAECPSNSPCSLEIQSSEAGDSALYLCASSPGTFPLFGEGTRLSVL.

Notes on this clone: Here the gene names and germline are mouse. The CDR3 goes on 1 residue after the read ends, and that part is filled in from the germline J gene. V and J are TRBV13-3 and TRBJ1-1; D gene ambiguous. Germline CDR1 reads NNHDY; CDR2 reads SYVADS. Trimming shortened V by 1 base and J by 1 base, and 8 bases separated the two germline ends. The CDR3 contains 14 residues. Incomplete CDR3 DNA: TGTGCCAGCAGTGATTACCAGTTGAACACAGAAGTCTTC. Encoded protein: CASSDYQLNTEVF. The full CDR3 sequence reads CASSDYQLNTEVFF.

With regard to this clone: All gene names here are mouse names. The CDR3 goes on 1 residue after the read ends, and that part is filled in from the germline J gene. V is TRBV23 and J is TRBJ1-6; the table calls TRBD1, which could not be checked here. TRBJ1-6 carries the ORF label, with uncertain function. The CDR3 has 14 residues. Germline V gene sequence: CDR1 KGHTA, CDR2 FQNQQP. CDR3 residues: CSSSRQGGDSPLYF. The DNA read from the CDR3 is TGCTCCAGCAGCCGACAGGGAGGGGATTCGCCCCTCTAC.

In the case of this clone: Gene names refer to mouse genes. Read data end 1 residue before the CDR3 end; the end is taken from the germline J gene. The rearrangement links TRBV19 to TRBJ2-7; 11 bases align to TRBD1. V shed 2 bases, J shed 2 bases, and the junction held 0 bases outside the gene matches. There are 14 residues in the CDR3. Germline CDR1 and CDR2: FNHDT and SITEND (reference sequence). The CDR3 sequence is CASSMGQGAYEQYF. The sequenced part of the CDR3 DNA is TGTGCCAGCAGTATGGGACAGGGGGCCTATGAACAGTAC.

This clone appeared once. The gene names here belong to mouse. The CDR3 here is CASSASAETLYF. The sequenced CDR3 bases are TGTGCCAGCAGCGCATCTGCAGAAACGCTGTAT. This chain connects TRBV3 to TRBJ2-3; D remains unclear. The CDR3 goes on 1 residue after the read ends, and that part is filled in from the germline J gene. Germline CDR1 SNHLY, CDR2 FYNGKV (reference sequence). The V end lost 5 bases, the J end lost 2 bases, and 5 bases lay between the germline ends. This CDR3 region has 12 residues.

About this clone: Genes here carry mouse names. The read terminates 1 residue before the CDR3 end, so the remaining end is supplied by the germline J gene. The chain couples TRBV13-3 to TRBJ1-1; perhaps TRBD1 as D (6 bases). The CDR3 is 13 residues long. V was trimmed by 2 bases and J by 1 base, leaving 6 bases between them. In germline, CDR1 is NNHDY, CDR2 SYVADS. The part of the CDR3 DNA that was read is TGTGCCAGCAGTGACAGGGGGAACACAGAAGTCTTC. Its protein is CASSDRGNTEVF. The full CDR3 sequence reads CASSDRGNTEVFF.

Of note for this clone: Gene names denote mouse genes. Read coverage stops 1 residue before the CDR3 terminus; the germline J gene supplies the remainder. The gene calls are TRBV13-1 and TRBJ2-7; 11 nucleotides align to TRBD2. Germline CDR1 NSHNY, CDR2 SYGAGN. The CDR3 runs to 14 residues. With 3 bases clipped from V and 3 bases from J, the junction kept 2 bases outside the gene matches. Partial CDR3 DNA: TGTGCCAGCAGTGTGACTGGGGGGGTCTATGAACAGTAC. Its translation is CASSVTGGVYEQY. The full CDR3 protein is CASSVTGGVYEQYF.

In the case of this clone: All gene names here are mouse names. The CDR3 here is CASSLYPPGYEQYF. CDR3 DNA (partial): TGTGCCAGCAGTCTGTATCCCCCCGGTTATGAACAGTAC. The rearrangement uses TRBV24 and TRBJ2-7; no definite D call. The observed sequence ends 1 residue before the CDR3 terminus, with the missing tail filled in from the germline J gene. The CDR3 totals 14 residues. Trimming shortened V by 0 bases and J by 4 bases, and 10 bases separated the two germline ends. The V gene's germline CDR1 is KGHTA and CDR2 FRNEEI.

Concerning this clone itself: Genes and germline come from the mouse. The read falls 1 residue short of the CDR3 end, and the missing part is taken from the germline J gene. The rearrangement links TRBV26 to TRBJ1-2; no clear D. This CDR3 has 12 amino acids. Trimming pared 2 bases from V and 1 base from J, leaving 2 bases between. Germline CDR1 reads KGHPV; CDR2 reads FQNQEV (reference sequence). CDR3 protein: CASSLQNSDYTF. CDR3 DNA (partial): TGTGCCAGCAGTCTGCAAAACTCCGACTACACC.

As for this clone: Mouse gene names apply. The read ends 1 residue before the CDR3 terminus; that terminus is restored from the germline J gene. The J gene is TRBJ1-3, the V gene TRBV26; 10 positions agree with TRBD1. The CDR3 has 15 amino acids. With V trimmed by 2 bases and J by 2 bases, 0 bases remained unmatched. Germline V CDR1 and CDR2: KGHPV, FQNQEV (reference sequence). The CDR3 sequence: CASSLGQGAGNTLYF. The CDR3 bases that were read are TGTGCCAGCAGTCTGGGACAGGGGGCTGGAAATACGCTCTAT.

Concerning this clone: Gene names refer to mouse genes. The read halts 1 residue ahead of the CDR3 end, with the missing end drawn from the germline J gene. The chain joins TRBV29 to TRBJ2-1; TRBD1 matches at 7 bases. J lost 3 bases, V lost 6 bases, and 5 bases had no gene match. This CDR3 is 14 amino acids long. Germline V gene data show CDR1 as MSHET and CDR2 as SYDVDS. The CDR3 protein is CASSSGTVYAEQFF. Partial CDR3 DNA: TGTGCTAGCAGCTCCGGGACAGTCTATGCTGAGCAGTTC. The complete variable domain, with remaining parts taken from reference TRBV29 and TRBJ2-1, reads DMKVTQMPRYLIKRMGENVLLECGQDMSHETMYWYRQDPGLGLQLIYISYDVDSNSEGDIPKGYRVSRKKREHFSLILDSAKTNQTSVYFCASSSGTVYAEQFFGPGTRLTVL.

Worth noting for this clone: Gene names and germline match the mouse. The read comes to an end 1 residue before the CDR3 does, leaving the germline J gene to fill in the end. V usage is TRBV3 and J usage is TRBJ2-1; D is possibly TRBD2 (5 bases). CDR1 SNHLY and CDR2 FYNGKV come from the germline V gene (reference sequence). V gave up 2 bases and J gave up 3 bases, with 5 bases separating them. The CDR3 is 13 residues long. Incomplete CDR3 DNA: TGTGCCAGCAGCTTAACTGGCTATGCTGAGCAGTTC. Its protein is CASSLTGYAEQF. The whole CDR3 sequence is CASSLTGYAEQFF.

Notes on this clone: Genes and germline come from the mouse. The CDR3 bases that were read are TGTGCCAGCAGTGCGGGGATTAGTCAAAACACCTTGTAC. Encoded protein: CASSAGISQNTLY. The entire CDR3 reads CASSAGISQNTLYF. This chain uses TRBV13-3 with TRBJ2-4; D gene uncertain. The read falls 1 residue short of the CDR3 end, and the missing part is taken from the germline J gene. The CDR3 contains 14 residues. V lost 3 bases and J 0 bases, leaving 8 bases between the germline ends. The V gene's germline CDR1 is NNHDY and CDR2 SYVADS.

Note on this clone: Germline and genes here are mouse. The read terminates 1 residue before the CDR3 end, so the remaining end is supplied by the germline J gene. The rearrangement links TRBV26 to TRBJ1-1, with D maybe TRBD1 (6 bases). Between the trimmed V and J ends, which lost 2 bases and 7 bases, there was a span of 8 bases. The CDR3 runs 12 residues. The germline V gene has CDR1 KGHPV and CDR2 FQNQEV (reference sequence). CDR3 DNA (partial): TGTGCCAGCAGTCTGACAGGGAGAGAAGTCTTC. This codes for CASSLTGREVF. In full, the CDR3 is CASSLTGREVFF.

This clone was counted between two and nine times. The genes and germline here are from mouse. The read is 1 residue too short to cover the CDR3 end, so that end is filled in from the germline J gene. The chain links TRBV29 to TRBJ1-4; possibly TRBD1 for D (5 bases). This CDR3 is built from 14 residues. Looked up from germline, CDR1 is MSHET and CDR2 is SYDVDS. Trimming left V 2 bases short and J 3 bases short, with 7 bases between. The CDR3 loop is CASSLGGANERLFF. The DNA read from the CDR3 is TGTGCTAGCAGTTTAGGGGGGGCCAACGAAAGATTATTT. The full variable domain, rest sourced from reference TRBV29 and TRBJ1-4, is DMKVTQMPRYLIKRMGENVLLECGQDMSHETMYWYRQDPGLGLQLIYISYDVDSNSEGDIPKGYRVSRKKREHFSLILDSAKTNQTSVYFCASSLGGANERLFFGHGTKLSVL.

This clone has just one count. The gene names here belong to mouse. The missing CDR3 end, 1 residue past where the read stops, is filled in from the germline J gene. V usage is TRBV16 and J usage is TRBJ2-5, with D perhaps matching TRBD2 (5 bases). The CDR3 runs to 13 residues. Germline loops: CDR1 SGHSA, CDR2 FRNQAP. V was cut by 3 bases and J by 1 base, with 5 bases left in between. The part of the CDR3 DNA that was read is TGTGCAAGCAGCTTCTGGGACCAAGACACCCAGTAC. Protein product: CASSFWDQDTQY. The CDR3, in full, reads CASSFWDQDTQYF.

In its sample, this clone was seen a few times. These gene names are mouse names. The observed sequence ends 1 residue before the CDR3 terminus, with the missing tail filled in from the germline J gene. The chain joins TRBV13-1 to TRBJ2-7; D not certain. Trimming left V 5 bases short and J 0 bases short, with 3 bases between. This CDR3 region has 11 residues. The V gene's germline CDR1 is NSHNY and CDR2 SYGAGN. CDR3 DNA (partial): TGTGCCAGCAGGCTCTCCTATGAACAGTAC. Amino acids: CASRLSYEQY. The CDR3 reads in full as CASRLSYEQYF.

About this clone: The gene names here belong to mouse. The read terminates 1 residue ahead of where the CDR3 ends, so the germline J gene completes it. This chain links TRBV3 with TRBJ2-4; 8 nucleotides agree with TRBD2. The CDR3 covers 14 residues. With 2 bases clipped from V and 6 bases from J, the junction kept 4 bases outside the gene matches. The germline gives CDR1 SNHLY, CDR2 FYNGKV (reference sequence). The DNA read from the CDR3 is TGTGCCAGCAGCTTACTCTGGGGGGTCAACACCTTGTAC. Its protein product is CASSLLWGVNTLY. The whole CDR3 sequence is CASSLLWGVNTLYF.

This clone occurred a few times. Gene names and germline refer to mouse. The read terminates 1 residue before the CDR3 end, so the remaining end is supplied by the germline J gene. The chain joins TRBV3 to TRBJ1-2, with a possible D match to TRBD1 (5 bases). CDR1 is SNHLY, CDR2 FYNGKV, per germline (reference sequence). V was cut by 5 bases and J by 0 bases, with 10 bases left in between. This CDR3 contains 14 residues. The sequenced part of the CDR3 DNA is TGTGCCAGCAGCCGCCAGGGTGCAAACTCCGACTACACC. It encodes CASSRQGANSDYT. The full CDR3 is CASSRQGANSDYTF.

This clone was observed a handful of times. Genes here carry mouse names. The CDR3 end is not reached by the read, which stops 1 residue before it; the germline J gene fills it in. The chain has TRBV20 and TRBJ1-4; no clear D gene. The V and J ends lost 1 base and 0 bases respectively, with 3 bases between them. The CDR3 has 13 amino acids. Germline V lookup: CDR1 GFQATS, CDR2 STVNSAI. The CDR3 reads CGARALSNERLFF. The sequenced part of the CDR3 DNA is TGTGGTGCTAGGGCCCTTTCCAACGAAAGATTATTT.

This clone was observed a few times. These gene names are mouse names. The sequenced fragment ends 1 residue before the CDR3 boundary, so the rest is inferred from the germline J gene. This sequence joins TRBV2 and TRBJ2-7; 7 bases fit TRBD1. The CDR3 loop spans 14 amino acids. The trim removed 2 bases at V and 0 bases at J, leaving 1 base unmatched. Per germline, CDR1 LGHNA and CDR2 YSYQKL. CDR3 in amino acids: CASSQRDSSYEQYF. CDR3 bases read: TGTGCCAGCAGCCAAAGGGACAGCTCCTATGAACAGTAC.

This clone has just a few counts. Germline and genes: mouse. The read terminates 1 residue ahead of where the CDR3 ends, so the germline J gene completes it. The gene calls are TRBV31 and TRBJ2-2, with 7 bases matching TRBD2. V shed 0 bases, J shed 0 bases, and the junction held 1 base outside the gene matches. This CDR3 comprises 15 residues. The germline CDR1 and CDR2 sequences are GKSSPN and SITVG. The sequenced part of the CDR3 DNA is TGTGCCTGGAGTCTGGGGGGGGCAAACACCGGGCAGCTCTAC. Translating gives CAWSLGGANTGQLY. The complete CDR3 protein is CAWSLGGANTGQLYF. Based on the CDR3 plus reference TRBV31 and TRBJ2-2, the full variable domain is AQTIHQWPVAEIKAVGSPLSLGCTIKGKSSPNLYWYWQATGGTLQQLFYSITVGQVESVVQLNLSASRPKDDQFILSTEKLLLSHSGFYLCAWSLGGANTGQLYFGEGSKLTVL.

A remark on this clone: Mouse names are used for the genes. The read terminates 1 residue ahead of where the CDR3 ends, so the germline J gene completes it. This rearrangement joins TRBV2 to TRBJ2-7; TRBD2 aligns across 10 bases. This CDR3 has 16 residues. After removal of 2 bases from V and 4 bases from J, the junction contained 8 bases not matched to a gene. In germline, CDR1 is LGHNA, CDR2 YSYQKL. The part of the CDR3 DNA that was read is TGTGCCAGCAGCCAACAGGGTTCACTGGGGGGGTATGAACAGTAC. Translation: CASSQQGSLGGYEQY. The entire CDR3 protein reads CASSQQGSLGGYEQYF.